This TCR beta chain derives from a study of cytomegalovirus exposure and HLA in healthy donors. The CDR3 sequence is 14 residues long. Germline V gene data show CDR1 as SEHNR and CDR2 as FQNEAQ (reference sequence). This PCR relied on a set of 60 Vbeta primers and 13 Jbeta primers. Repertoires were generated with immunoSEQ multiplex PCR, while TCRdb's copy carries only in-frame clones and drops some. The table has 100,000 to 150,000 clones, 70% to 85% seen once; the top ten hold 3.7%. The chain couples TRBV7-9 to TRBJ2-5, with 7 bases that match TRBD1. The J call could be wrong; TRBJ2-7 is a better fit for the DNA end. Source material: PBMCs. The clonotype comes from a human donor in good health. As DNA, the CDR3 is TGTGCCAGCAGCTCCACAGGGGAAGTAGACGAGCAGTACTTC. Protein sequence: CASSSTGEVDEQYF.